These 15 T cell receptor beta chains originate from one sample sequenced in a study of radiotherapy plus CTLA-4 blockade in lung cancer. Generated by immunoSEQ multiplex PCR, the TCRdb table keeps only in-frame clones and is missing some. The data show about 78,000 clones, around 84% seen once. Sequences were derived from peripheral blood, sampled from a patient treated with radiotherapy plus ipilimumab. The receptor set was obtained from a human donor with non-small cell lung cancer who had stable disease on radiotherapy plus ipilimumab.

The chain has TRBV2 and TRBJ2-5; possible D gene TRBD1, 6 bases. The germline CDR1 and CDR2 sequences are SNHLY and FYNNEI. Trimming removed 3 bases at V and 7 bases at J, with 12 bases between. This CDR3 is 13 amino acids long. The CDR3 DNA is TGTGCCAGCAGTGACAACAGGGAAGCGACCCAGTACTTC. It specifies CASSDNREATQYF.

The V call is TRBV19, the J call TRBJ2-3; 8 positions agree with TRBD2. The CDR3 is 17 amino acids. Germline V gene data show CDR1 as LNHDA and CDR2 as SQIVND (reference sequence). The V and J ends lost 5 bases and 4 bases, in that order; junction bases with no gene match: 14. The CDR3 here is CASSSLKLAGGADTQYF. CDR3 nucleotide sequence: TGTGCCAGTAGTTCCCTTAAGCTAGCGGGTGGAGCAGATACGCAGTATTTT.

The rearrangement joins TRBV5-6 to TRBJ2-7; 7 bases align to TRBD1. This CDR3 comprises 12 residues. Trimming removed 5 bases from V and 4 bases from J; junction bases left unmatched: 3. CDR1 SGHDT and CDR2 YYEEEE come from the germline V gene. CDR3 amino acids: CASSTGVYEQYF. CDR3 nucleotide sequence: TGTGCCAGCAGTACAGGGGTTTACGAGCAGTACTTC. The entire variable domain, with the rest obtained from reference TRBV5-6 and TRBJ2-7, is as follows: DAGVTQSPTHLIKTRGQQVTLRCSPKSGHDTVSWYQQALGQGPQFIFQYYEEEERQRGNFPDRFSGHQFPNYSSELNVNALLLGDSALYLCASSTGVYEQYFGPGTRLTVT.

The CDR3 here is CASSPRPATNEKLFF. The DNA for the CDR3 is TGTGCCAGCTCACCAAGACCAGCAACTAATGAAAAACTGTTTTTT. This chain connects TRBV18 to TRBJ1-4; no firm D call. V lost 2 bases to trimming and J lost 0 bases, with 7 bases between them. Germline CDR1 KGHSH, CDR2 LQKENI. The CDR3 is made up of 15 amino acids.

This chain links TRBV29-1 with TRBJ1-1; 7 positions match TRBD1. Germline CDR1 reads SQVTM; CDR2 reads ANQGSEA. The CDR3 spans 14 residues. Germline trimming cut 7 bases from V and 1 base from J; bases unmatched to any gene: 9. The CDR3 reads CSALEGARNTEAFF. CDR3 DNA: TGCAGCGCCCTGGAGGGGGCTCGGAACACTGAAGCTTTCTTT.

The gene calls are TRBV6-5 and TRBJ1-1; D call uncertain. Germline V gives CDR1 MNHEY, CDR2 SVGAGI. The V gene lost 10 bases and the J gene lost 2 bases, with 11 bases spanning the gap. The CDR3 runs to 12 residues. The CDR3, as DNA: TGTGCCATTACAGACGGAAACACTGAAGCTTTCTTT. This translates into CAITDGNTEAFF.

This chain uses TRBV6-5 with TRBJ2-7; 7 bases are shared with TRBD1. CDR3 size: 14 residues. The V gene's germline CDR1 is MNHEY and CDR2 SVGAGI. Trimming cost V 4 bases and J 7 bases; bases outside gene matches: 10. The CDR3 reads CASSFVTGSIEQYF. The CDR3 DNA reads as TGTGCCAGCAGTTTTGTGACAGGGTCGATTGAGCAGTACTTC.

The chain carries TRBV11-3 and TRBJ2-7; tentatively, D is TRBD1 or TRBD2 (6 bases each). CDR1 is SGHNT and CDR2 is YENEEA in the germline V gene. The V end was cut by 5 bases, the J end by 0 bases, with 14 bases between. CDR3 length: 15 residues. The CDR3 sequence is CASSPFGGPSYEQYF. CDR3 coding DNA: TGTGCCAGCAGCCCCTTCGGGGGCCCCTCCTACGAGCAGTACTTC.

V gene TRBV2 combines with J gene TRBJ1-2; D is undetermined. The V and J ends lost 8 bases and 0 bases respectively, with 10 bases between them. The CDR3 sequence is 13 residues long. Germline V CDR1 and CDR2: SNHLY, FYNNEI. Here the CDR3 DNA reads TGTGCCAGCGTCCGGGAAACTAACTATGGCTACACCTTC. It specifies CASVRETNYGYTF. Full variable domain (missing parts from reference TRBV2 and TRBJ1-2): EPEVTQTPSHQVTQMGQEVILRCVPISNHLYFYWYRQILGQKVEFLVSFYNNEISEKSEIFDDQFSVERPDGSNFTLKIRSTKLEDSAMYFCASVRETNYGYTFGSGTRLTVV.

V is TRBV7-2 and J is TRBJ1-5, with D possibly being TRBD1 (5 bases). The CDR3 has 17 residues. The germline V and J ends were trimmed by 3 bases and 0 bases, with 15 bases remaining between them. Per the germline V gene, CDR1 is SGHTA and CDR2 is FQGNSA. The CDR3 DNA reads TGTGCCAGCAGCTTCCAACCAGGGAGGGCTAGCAATCAGCCCCAGCATTTT. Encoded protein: CASSFQPGRASNQPQHF. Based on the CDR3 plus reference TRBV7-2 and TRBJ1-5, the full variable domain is GAGVSQSPSNKVTEKGKDVELRCDPISGHTALYWYRQSLGQGLEFLIYFQGNSAPDKSGLPSDRFSAERTGGSVSTLTIQRTQQEDSAVYLCASSFQPGRASNQPQHFGDGTRLSIL.

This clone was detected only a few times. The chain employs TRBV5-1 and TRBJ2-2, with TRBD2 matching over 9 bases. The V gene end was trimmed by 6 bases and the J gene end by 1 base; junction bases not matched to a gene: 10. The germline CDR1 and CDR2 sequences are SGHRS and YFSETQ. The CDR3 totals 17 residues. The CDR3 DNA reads TGCGCCAGCAATTGGCTCCGCGGGGGGGTGAACACCGGGGAGCTGTTTTTT. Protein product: CASNWLRGGVNTGELFF.

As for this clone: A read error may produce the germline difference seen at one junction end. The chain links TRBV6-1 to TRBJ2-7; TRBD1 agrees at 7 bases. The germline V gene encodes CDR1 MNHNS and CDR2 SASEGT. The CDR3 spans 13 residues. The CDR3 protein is CASSDGTAGVVNF. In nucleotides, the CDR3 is TGTGCCAGCAGCGATGGGACAGCTGGGGTTGTGAACTTC.

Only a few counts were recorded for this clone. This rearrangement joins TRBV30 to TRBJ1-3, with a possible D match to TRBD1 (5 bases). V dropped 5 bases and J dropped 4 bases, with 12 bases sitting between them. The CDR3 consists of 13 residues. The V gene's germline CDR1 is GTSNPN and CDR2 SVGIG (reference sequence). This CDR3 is CAWGPGIGNTIYF. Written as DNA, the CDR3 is TGTGCCTGGGGACCAGGGATCGGAAACACCATATATTTT.

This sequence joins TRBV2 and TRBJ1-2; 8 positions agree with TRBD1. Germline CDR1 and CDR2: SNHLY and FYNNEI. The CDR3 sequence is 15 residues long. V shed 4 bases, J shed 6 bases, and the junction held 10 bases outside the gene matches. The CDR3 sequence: CASSATRTGPHGYTF. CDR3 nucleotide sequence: TGTGCCAGCAGTGCAACCAGGACAGGGCCTCATGGCTACACCTTC.

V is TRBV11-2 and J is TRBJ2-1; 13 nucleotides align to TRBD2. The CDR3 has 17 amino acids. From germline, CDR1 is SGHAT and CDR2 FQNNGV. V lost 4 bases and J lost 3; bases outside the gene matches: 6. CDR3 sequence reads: CASSSRTSGRSYNEQFF. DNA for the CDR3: TGTGCCAGCAGCTCACGGACTAGCGGGAGAAGCTACAATGAGCAGTTCTTC.